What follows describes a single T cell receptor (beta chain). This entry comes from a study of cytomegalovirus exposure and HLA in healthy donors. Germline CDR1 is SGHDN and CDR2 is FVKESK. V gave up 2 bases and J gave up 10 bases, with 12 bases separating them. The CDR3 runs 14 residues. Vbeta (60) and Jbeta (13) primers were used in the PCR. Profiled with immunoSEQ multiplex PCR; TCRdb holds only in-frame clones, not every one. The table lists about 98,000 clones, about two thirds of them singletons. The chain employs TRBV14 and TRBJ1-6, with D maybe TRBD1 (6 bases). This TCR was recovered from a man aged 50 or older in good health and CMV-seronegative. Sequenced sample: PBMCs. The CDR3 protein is CASSQRPRGSPLHF. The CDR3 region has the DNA TGTGCCAGCAGCCAAAGGCCCAGGGGATCACCCCTCCACTTT.